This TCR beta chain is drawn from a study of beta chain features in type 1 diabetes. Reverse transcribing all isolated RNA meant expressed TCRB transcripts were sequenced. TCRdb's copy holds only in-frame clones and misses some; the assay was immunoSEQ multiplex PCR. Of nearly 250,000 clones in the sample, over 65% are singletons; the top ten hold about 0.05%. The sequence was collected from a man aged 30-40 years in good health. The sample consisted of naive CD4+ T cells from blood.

In DNA form, the CDR3 reads TGCGCCAGCAGCCAAGAAACTTGGGTTACGCAGTATTTT. Translated: CASSQETWVTQYF. The chain couples TRBV4-1 to TRBJ2-3; D unresolved. CDR3 size: 13 residues. CDR1 and CDR2 (germline): MGHRA, YSYEKL. The germline V and J ends were trimmed by 0 bases and 8 bases, with 9 bases remaining between them.